This T cell receptor beta chain was retrieved from a study of cytomegalovirus exposure and HLA in healthy donors (dated by TCRdb to about 2017). With regard to the full study: An earlier analysis of several hundred of the donors reported 250 to 300 Gb of sequence data and around 110 million unique TCR beta sequences from around 200 million T cells. Alongside the repertoire data, information on donor age, sex, ethnicity and CMV serostatus was compiled. Approximately 300 gigabases of sequencing data and tens of millions of unique TCR sequences were included in an early release covering several hundred HLA-typed donors. The number of typed donors differed by locus: about 620-640 for A, B, C, DRB1 and DQB1; 522 for DQA1; over 600 for DPA1; and about 450 for DPB1. The T cell repertoires of around 730 subjects were profiled by immunosequencing and related to cytomegalovirus serostatus. A later genetic analysis took genome-wide SNP genotypes for about 55% of the roughly 670 donors and used that subset as a discovery cohort. In a later analysis, previously published TCR beta repertoires from about 640 donors were re-analyzed and high-resolution HLA genotyping was added so that TCR occurrence patterns could be studied. Besides the first cohort of approximately 710 subjects, a separate validation cohort made up of roughly 120 different subjects was used. Roughly five DR-DQ haplotypes were handled as single units for association and clustering because linkage in the cohort was strong. To decide whether each TCR beta V gene segment behaved as functional or pseudogenic, an earlier analysis of some 600 of the donors relied on high-throughput TCR beta sequencing. In the later analysis, no new phenotypic data were used to find candidate immune exposures; instead, reliance was placed on TCR beta sequences and their occurrence across donors. On average, roughly 200,000 unique TCR beta nucleotide sequences were sequenced per donor among 398 genotyped donors of the cohort, with about 17% of those sequences being non-productive. HLA typing covered class I and class II loci at four-digit resolution. The study aimed to test whether cataloging public T cell receptors could reveal signatures of past pathogen exposure. The study combined high-throughput TCR immunosequencing, statistical association of individual TCRs with disease status, and machine learning to predict cytomegalovirus infection status. Every repertoire in the discovery cohort had been generated on one and the same sequencing platform. Among the roughly 410 genotyped donors, around 81% belonged to the genetic ancestry cluster associated with self-reported Caucasian donors. Study-wide findings and limitations: Compared with equally common non-associated chains, HLA-associated TCR beta chains in a later analysis were more clonally expanded and had lower generation probabilities. Linkage disequilibrium might explain the correlated functional status among segregating V segments, but an unknown experimental factor could not be ruled out. According to the authors, the approach could potentially be generalized to other disease states and immunological phenotypes. Compared with the approximately 700-donor mean, donors in an Asian-associated ancestry cluster had fewer N-insertions in productive TCRs, according to a later genetic analysis. The presence/absence analyses assumed that sequencing depth was roughly uniform across donors, and that assumption may not be true. This cohort had only TCR beta chains sequenced, and the lack of alpha or paired-chain data limited which features could be detected. An association between a missense DCLRE1C variant and V-gene and J-gene trimming of TCR beta chains was found in a later genetic analysis and replicated in an independent cohort. Because counts were too low, approximately 15 rarely observed V segments, including chromosome 9 orphons, were excluded from the earlier analysis of fewer than 650 of the donors. Specific HLA alleles were associated with around 18,000 TCR beta sequences at a false discovery rate of 0.05 in a later analysis. The study gave a list of under 200 TCR beta chains associated with cytomegalovirus. A later analysis found that TCR association rates varied across HLA loci, with DRB1 alleles showing the most associated TCRs and HLA-C alleles the fewest. A cluster of highly shared sequence variants was judged likely to be a technical artifact of the sequencing pipeline. Assigning TCR associations to individual alleles was difficult when HLA alleles, especially DR and DQ, strongly co-occurred. In a later analysis, several top co-occurrence clusters were reported to appear linked to parvovirus B19, influenza, CMV and Epstein-Barr virus. Broadly in line with IMGT annotations, most TCR beta V segments showed up in productive rearrangements about 87% or about 30% of the time in an earlier analysis of approximately 600 of the donors. A further reported finding was that TCR beta sequences accurately predicted the HLA-A and HLA-B alleles for most subjects in the first cohort. A few of the identified cytomegalovirus-associated TCR beta chains were confirmed in vitro to be specific for cytomegalovirus antigens. Most TCR sequences were observed very rarely across donors, whereas some public TCRs were present in many individuals. CMV serostatus was the only immune exposure information available for the cohort. The classifier was reported to diagnose cytomegalovirus status with high specificity and sensitivity in both the original cohort and the validation cohort. A later analysis found that most CMV-associated TCR beta chains appeared HLA-restricted, with HLA associations seemingly driven largely by CMV exposure. HLA typing was unavailable for some donors at each locus, so association tests used only the typed subset.

Concerning this clone: The antigen it recognizes is unknown. The input lacks base qualities; no much larger clone sits a single base away.

The cohort comprised some 730 healthy bone marrow donors. At the time of sampling, all cohort members were nominally healthy, though unrecorded immune exposures were likely present. The donor tested CMV seropositive, placing the donor among the approximately 290 seropositive members of the cohort. A peripheral blood sample was provided by each donor, and peripheral blood mononuclear cells were used for TCR beta sequencing. The Qiagen DNeasy Blood Extraction Kit was used to extract genomic DNA from the blood cell samples. The library was prepared using the immunoSEQ multiplex PCR assay. The multiplex PCR relied on a mix of 60 forward primers for TCR Vbeta segments and 13 reverse primers for TCR Jbeta segments. Amplification of the CDR3 region of rearranged TCR beta genes was performed with a multiplex PCR assay on genomic DNA. The amplified TCR beta libraries were sequenced on the Illumina HiSeq System as 87-base-pair reads. In the original analysis: Across the roughly 600 repertoires, a later analysis counted tens of millions of unique TCR beta chains, roughly 11 million of which were shared by at least two donors. Raw reads were error-corrected and collapsed into unique sequences by a nearest-neighbor algorithm in which closely related sequences were merged to remove PCR and sequencing errors. Alignment of CDR3 sequences to IMGT reference sequences was used to assign V, D and J gene segments. For a sequence to be retained, a match of at least six nucleotides to both a V gene segment and a J gene segment was required. Rearrangements were classified as productive when the CDR3 lacked stop codons and remained in frame with V and J, and all other rearrangements were classified as non-productive. CDR3 was defined by IMGT convention, running from the second conserved V-encoded cysteine to the conserved J-encoded phenylalanine. In an earlier analysis of around 540 of the donors, sequences lacking an unambiguous match to a single V gene segment were excluded. In an earlier analysis of around 590 of the donors, a V segment was called functional when productive rearrangements were above 56.7%, and segregating when the standard deviation between donors exceeded 5%. A statistical classification framework was built for diagnosing cytomegalovirus status from the catalog of TCR beta chain sequences. In a later analysis, V and J genes were assigned by comparing TCR nucleotide sequences against IMGT/GENE-DB human TR gene sequences. A later analysis assigned CDR3 sequences and most-parsimonious VDJ recombination scenarios with the TCRdist pipeline. In a later analysis, each TCR beta chain was defined by its CDR3 amino acid sequence together with its V-gene family, and reads without a unique V-gene family were excluded. To address suspected cross-contamination and a sequencing artifact, a later analysis removed roughly 580 highly shared, low-generation-probability nucleotide sequences. A later analysis calculated a clonal expansion index for each public chain from normalized within-repertoire ranks of inferred template counts. In a later analysis, generation probabilities were computed using a VDJ recombination model fitted to out-of-frame rearrangements, and the results were checked against IGoR. In a later analysis, TCR-TCR, TCR-HLA and TCR-CMV co-occurrence was scored with hypergeometric tests, and a repertoire-size bias correction was applied to TCR pairs. False discovery rates were estimated in a later analysis by permuting HLA or CMV assignments 20 times. In a later analysis, co-occurring TCRs were grouped using DBSCAN, and TCRdist sequence similarity was added for clustering within HLA-allele-positive subsets. Repertoires with fewer than 30,000 or more than 120,000 public chains were left out of co-occurrence clustering, as were five repertoires with anomalous nucleotide sharing. TCRdb re-hosts the immuneACCESS table, in-frame sequences only. Its copies lack some clones; in the studies checked, an unresolved V gene accounts for under half of them, and the cause for the rest is not known. The DNA was the basis for D and trimming; V, J and clone size are from that table. Present in this sample are over 85,000 clones, 60% to 80% of which were seen just once. The ten largest make up 8% to 10% of the sample.

The TCR comes from a male donor in good health and CMV-seropositive. Material: PBMCs.

The nucleotide sequence is TGTGCCAGCAGCGTAGGGAGGGGTTTGAGCACAGATACGCAGTATTTT. Its coded protein is CASSVGRGLSTDTQYF. The chain joins TRBV9 to TRBJ2-3; TRBD2 is a possible D gene, resting on 6 matching bases. V was cut back by 0 bases and J by 0 bases, leaving a gap of 11 bases between them. The germline V gene gives CDR1 as SGDLS and CDR2 as YYNGEE. Its CDR3 holds 16 amino acids, cysteine through phenylalanine. The only DNA kept is the CDR3, 48 bases in frame from the first base. The reference TRBV9 and TRBJ2-3 proteins fill in what lies around the CDR3, so the full variable domain reads DSGVTQTPKHLITATGQRVTLRCSPRSGDLSVYWYQQSLDQGLQFLIQYYNGEERAKGNILERFSAQQFPDLHSELNLSSLELGDSALYFCASSVGRGLSTDTQYFGPGTRLTVL.